A single sample is the source of the 30 T cell receptor beta chains below, sequenced in a study of T cells in Graves' hyperthyroidism and ophthalmopathy. Researchers amplified the TCR beta CDR3 regions from RNA transcripts. RT-PCR in the first round (using the HTBI primer set) targeted the TCR CDR3. TCRdb reanalysed the multiplex PCR reads using MiXCR and keeps one entry per CDR3 protein. This table has about 500,000 distinct CDR3 sequences, roughly a sixth appearing once. The sequenced sample consisted of blood. These receptor sequences come from a woman under 30 with Graves' hyperthyroidism.

V and J are TRBV4-1 and TRBJ2-1; TRBD2 aligns across 9 bases. In germline, CDR1 is MGHRA, CDR2 YSYEKL. Unmatched junction bases numbered 9, after V lost 4 bases and J lost 5 bases. This CDR3 spans 16 amino acids. In DNA, the CDR3 is TGCGCCAGCAGCCGCATTAGCGGGAGAGTCGACAATGAGCAGTTCTTC. This encodes CASSRISGRVDNEQFF.

This clonotype was seen at least ten times. The V call is TRBV12-3 or TRBV12-4, the J call TRBJ1-1; 8 nucleotides line up with TRBD1. The CDR3 loop spans 14 amino acids. Trimming at V came to 5 bases and at J to 4 bases, leaving 6 bases not matched to a gene. The CDR3 coding sequence is TGTGCCAGCAGTATGGACAGGGTTAGCACTGAAGCTTTCTTT. Its translation: CASSMDRVSTEAFF.

This clonotype has a count of ten or more. The V and J genes are TRBV20-1 and TRBJ1-5; D not resolved. The V gene's germline CDR1 is DFQATT and CDR2 SNEGSKA (reference sequence). The germline V and J ends were trimmed by 4 bases and 4 bases, with 8 bases remaining between them. The CDR3 runs 12 residues. CDR3 loop: CSAIIGNQPQHF. The CDR3 coding sequence is TGCAGTGCTATTATTGGAAATCAGCCCCAGCATTTT.

This clonotype came up a few times. V and J are TRBV6-1 and TRBJ2-2; D may be TRBD2 (5 bases). CDR1 is MNHNS, CDR2 SASEGT, per germline. This CDR3 is built from 13 residues. Between the trimmed V and J ends, which lost 6 bases and 6 bases, there was a span of 11 bases. CDR3: CASSYGEPGELFF. The CDR3, as DNA: TGTGCCAGCAGCTACGGGGAGCCCGGGGAGCTGTTTTTT.

On this clonotype: A much more abundant neighbour one base away suggests this may be a read error. The rearrangement uses TRBV20-1 and TRBJ1-1; unclear D gene. CDR3 length: 13 residues. The germline CDR1 and CDR2 sequences are DFQATT and SNEGSKA (reference sequence). The chain's CDR3 is CSAREDENAEAFF. DNA for the CDR3: TGCAGTGCTAGAGAAGACGAGAACGCTGAAGCTTTCTTT.

This clonotype was observed at least ten times. The J gene is TRBJ2-5, the V gene TRBV28; D is perhaps TRBD1 (6 bases). This CDR3 region has 14 residues. Germline lookup yields CDR1 MDHEN and CDR2 SYDVKM. Trimming removed 4 bases at V and 4 bases at J, with 13 bases between. The DNA of the CDR3 is TGTGCCAGCAGTTACCCCACAGGGATAGAGACCCAGTACTTC. This encodes CASSYPTGIETQYF. Based on the CDR3 plus reference TRBV28 and TRBJ2-5, the full variable domain is DVKVTQSSRYLVKRTGEKVFLECVQDMDHENMFWYRQDPGLGLRLIYFSYDVKMKEKGDIPEGYSVSREKKERFSLILESASTNQTSMYLCASSYPTGIETQYFGPGTRLLVL.

This clonotype was seen more than once but under ten times. V is TRBV20-1 and J is TRBJ1-6, with D possibly matching TRBD1 (6 bases). There are 15 residues in the CDR3. Germline values: CDR1 DFQATT, CDR2 SNEGSKA (reference sequence). Trimming stripped 3 bases from V and 6 bases from J, with 15 bases between. CDR3 region: CSASEPTGSNSPLHF. The CDR3 DNA reads TGCAGTGCTAGTGAACCAACAGGGTCTAATTCACCCCTCCACTTT.

A few counts support this clonotype. The genes are TRBV5-4 and TRBJ2-3, with D unclear. The CDR3 has 14 residues. Trimming pared 1 base from V and 0 bases from J, leaving 6 bases between. Germline V lookup: CDR1 SGHNT, CDR2 YYREEE (reference sequence). The CDR3 coding sequence is TGTGCCAGCAGCTTGTGGCCCAGCACAGATACGCAGTATTTT. It yields the protein CASSLWPSTDTQYF.

This clonotype was detected ten times or more. J is TRBJ1-1 and V is TRBV28, with D unresolved. The CDR3 spans 12 residues. The V end was cut by 5 bases, the J end by 1 base, with 5 bases between. CDR1 and CDR2 (germline): MDHEN, SYDVKM. The CDR3 sequence: CASSHRNTEAFF. For the CDR3, the DNA is TGTGCCAGCAGTCACAGGAACACTGAAGCTTTCTTT. Complete variable domain (other parts from reference TRBV28 and TRBJ1-1): DVKVTQSSRYLVKRTGEKVFLECVQDMDHENMFWYRQDPGLGLRLIYFSYDVKMKEKGDIPEGYSVSREKKERFSLILESASTNQTSMYLCASSHRNTEAFFGQGTRLTVV.

This chain uses TRBV27 with TRBJ2-1, with 10 bases matching TRBD2. Per germline, CDR1 MNHEY and CDR2 SMNVEV (reference sequence). The J segment lost 10 bases and the V segment lost 0 bases, leaving 6 bases of the junction unmatched. This CDR3 spans 15 amino acids. CDR3 sequence (DNA): TGTGCCAGCAGTTTATCGCTAGCGGGAGTATGGGAGCAGTTCTTC. This encodes CASSLSLAGVWEQFF.

The chain recombines TRBV5-8 with TRBJ2-7, with 13 bases identical to TRBD2. From germline, CDR1 is SGHTS and CDR2 YDEGEE. J was trimmed by 2 bases and V by 3 bases; bases with no gene match: 8. There are 17 residues in the CDR3. The DNA of the CDR3 is TGTGCCAGCAGCTCCAGACTAGCGGGAGGCCTCACCTACGAGCAGTACTTC. It codes for CASSSRLAGGLTYEQYF.

This clonotype came up a few times. The V call is TRBV11-2, the J call TRBJ2-5, with a weak D call TRBD1 (7 bases). Trimming shortened V by 5 bases and J by 8 bases, and 21 bases separated the two germline ends. Per germline, CDR1 SGHAT and CDR2 FQNNGV. The CDR3 contains 15 residues. The chain's CDR3 is CASSRGALRGDTQYF. CDR3 nucleotide sequence: TGTGCCAGCAGCCGAGGAGCACTCAGGGGGGATACCCAGTACTTC.

This clonotype has ten or more counts. The rearrangement links TRBV2 to TRBJ1-6; TRBD1 might be the D (6 bases). CDR1 is SNHLY, CDR2 FYNNEI, per germline. V lost 1 base and J lost 6, with 16 bases in between. This CDR3 is 17 amino acids long. CDR3 region: CASSEVGRGPPNSPLHF. The DNA for the CDR3 is TGTGCCAGCAGTGAAGTGGGCAGGGGTCCTCCTAATTCACCCCTCCACTTT. Full variable domain (missing parts from reference TRBV2 and TRBJ1-6): EPEVTQTPSHQVTQMGQEVILRCVPISNHLYFYWYRQILGQKVEFLVSFYNNEISEKSEIFDDQFSVERPDGSNFTLKIRSTKLEDSAMYFCASSEVGRGPPNSPLHFGNGTRLTVT.

The genes are TRBV12-3 or TRBV12-4 and TRBJ1-5; no clear D. This CDR3 contains 16 residues. The germline V and J ends were trimmed by 0 bases and 7 bases, with 16 bases remaining between them. The CDR3 loop reads CASSLARPHTRQPQHF. CDR3 nucleotides: TGTGCCAGCAGTTTAGCGCGGCCTCACACTCGACAGCCCCAGCATTTT.

This clonotype was picked up many times. The chain is built from TRBV20-1 and TRBJ1-5; possible D gene TRBD1, 5 bases. Trimming removed 5 bases at V and 1 base at J, with 15 bases between. Germline loops: CDR1 DFQATT, CDR2 SNEGSKA (reference sequence). CDR3 length: 15 residues. The CDR3 sequence is CSAQRGGTSNQPQHF. The DNA of the CDR3 is TGCAGTGCTCAGAGAGGAGGGACGAGCAATCAGCCCCAGCATTTT.

This chain uses TRBV27 with TRBJ2-6; either TRBD1 or TRBD2 may supply D (6 bases each). V was trimmed by 5 bases and J by 5 bases, leaving 16 bases between them. In germline, CDR1 is MNHEY, CDR2 SMNVEV (reference sequence). The CDR3 runs to 16 residues. The CDR3 spells CASSRQEAGRANVLTF. For the CDR3, the DNA is TGTGCCAGCAGTAGACAGGAGGCGGGAAGGGCCAACGTCCTGACTTTC.

This clonotype has only a few counts. The chain has TRBV20-1 and TRBJ2-3; D is undetermined. In germline, CDR1 is DFQATT, CDR2 SNEGSKA (reference sequence). CDR3 length equals 15 residues. Deletions cut 1 base from V and 4 bases from J, with 15 bases between. The CDR3 nucleotides are TGCAGTGCTAGAGGGGGTACCTTGCCCCCAGATACGCAGTATTTT. Translated, it gives CSARGGTLPPDTQYF.

CDR3 in amino acids: CASSPSLGGVSYEQYF. In DNA form, the CDR3 reads TGTGCCAGCTCACCTTCGCTCGGGGGGGTCTCCTACGAGCAGTACTTC. The V call is TRBV18, the J call TRBJ2-7; 8 bases line up with TRBD2. The CDR3 extends over 16 amino acids. CDR1 and CDR2 (germline): KGHSH, LQKENI. Unmatched junction bases numbered 7, after V lost 3 bases and J lost 0 bases.

This clonotype was observed many times. The rearrangement joins TRBV2 to TRBJ1-1, with 7 bases lining up with TRBD1. Trimming at V came to 7 bases and at J to 3 bases, leaving 8 bases not matched to a gene. Germline V gene data show CDR1 as SNHLY and CDR2 as FYNNEI. The CDR3 consists of 14 residues. The CDR3 reads CASTRDRRYTEAFF. CDR3 DNA: TGTGCCAGCACAAGGGACAGACGTTACACTGAAGCTTTCTTT.

In its sample, this clonotype was seen many times. CDR3 DNA sequence: TGTGCCAGCAGTGGCCGGGACAGGGGGAAGAATGAGCAGTTCTTC. This translates into CASSGRDRGKNEQFF. The V call is TRBV6-1, the J call TRBJ2-1; 11 nucleotides match TRBD1. V gave up 4 bases and J gave up 7 bases; unmatched junction bases: 6. Per germline, CDR1 MNHNS and CDR2 SASEGT. The CDR3 is 15 residues long.

At least ten counts were recorded for this clonotype. The chain employs TRBV12-3 or TRBV12-4 and TRBJ1-2; D unresolved. This CDR3 spans 14 amino acids. The V end was cut by 3 bases, the J end by 5 bases, with 13 bases between. CDR3 residues: CASSLAFLGYGYTF. The CDR3 DNA follows: TGTGCCAGCAGTTTGGCTTTCTTGGGGTATGGCTACACCTTC.

In this sample, this clonotype turned up a few times. This chain uses TRBV5-1 with TRBJ2-6, with 7 bases lining up with TRBD2. Per germline, CDR1 SGHRS and CDR2 YFSETQ. This CDR3 has 17 residues. After removal of 4 bases from V and 1 base from J, the junction contained 8 bases not matched to a gene. The CDR3 DNA sequence: TGCGCCAGCAGCGGAGGACTAGGAACTTCTGGGGCCAACGTCCTGACTTTC. It yields the protein CASSGGLGTSGANVLTF.

This sequence joins TRBV24-1 and TRBJ1-2; D is unresolved. The CDR3 consists of 13 residues. Germline assignment: CDR1 KGHDR and CDR2 SFDVKD. The V gene lost 4 bases and the J gene lost 6 bases, with 11 bases spanning the gap. DNA for the CDR3: TGTGCCACCAGTGACCCGGGGAGGGATGGCTACACCTTC. Its translation is CATSDPGRDGYTF.

A few counts support this clonotype. The chain combines TRBV27 with TRBJ2-1; 11 nucleotides align to TRBD2. TRBJ2-7 explains the end of the DNA better; the J call may be wrong. The germline V gene encodes CDR1 MNHEY and CDR2 SMNVEV (reference sequence). CDR3 length: 16 residues. The CDR3 protein is CASSSVLAGVYNEQYF. In DNA form, the CDR3 reads TGTGCCAGCAGTTCTGTACTAGCGGGAGTCTACAATGAGCAGTACTTC.

This clonotype was counted at least ten times. CDR3 sequence: CASSLSGSRSNEQFF. CDR3 nucleotides: TGTGCCAGCAGTCTTAGCGGGAGCCGGTCCAATGAGCAGTTCTTC. The chain joins TRBV7-2 to TRBJ2-1, with 9 bases fitting TRBD2. Germline assignment: CDR1 SGHTA and CDR2 FQGNSA. The CDR3 is 15 amino acids. Trimming cost V 6 bases and J 6 bases; bases outside gene matches: 9.

The CDR3 DNA sequence: TGTGCCAGCAGCGCGACTAGCGGCAAAAGCACAGATACGCAGTATTTT. Translation: CASSATSGKSTDTQYF. The gene calls are TRBV7-9 and TRBJ2-3, with 9 positions matching TRBD2. The CDR3 is 16 amino acids. With V trimmed by 5 bases and J by 0 bases, 6 bases remained unmatched. Germline CDR1 and CDR2: SEHNR and FQNEAQ (reference sequence). Filled out from reference TRBV7-9 and TRBJ2-3, the complete variable domain reads DTGVSQNPRHKITKRGQNVTFRCDPISEHNRLYWYRQTLGQGPEFLTYFQNEAQLEKSRLLSDRFSAERPKGSFSTLEIQRTEQGDSAMYLCASSATSGKSTDTQYFGPGTRLTVL.

This chain uses TRBV6-2 or TRBV6-3 with TRBJ2-1; 16 nucleotides match TRBD2. The junction had 7 bases not matched to a gene; V was cut back by 6 bases and J by 8 bases. This CDR3 has 16 amino acids. Germline V gives CDR1 MNHEY, CDR2 SVGEGT. CDR3 in amino acids: CASSPGTSGGADEQFF. CDR3 DNA: TGTGCCAGCAGCCCAGGGACTAGCGGGGGGGCGGATGAGCAGTTCTTC.

In this sample, this clonotype turned up a few times. The chain uses TRBV5-1 and TRBJ2-1; D call uncertain. CDR3 size: 14 residues. Looked up from germline, CDR1 is SGHRS and CDR2 is YFSETQ. The V and J ends lost 6 bases and 6 bases respectively, with 16 bases between them. The CDR3 DNA reads TGCGCCAGCACCCCCCGGTTGGCCCGCAATGAGCAGTTCTTC. This encodes CASTPRLARNEQFF. The complete variable domain, with remaining parts taken from reference TRBV5-1 and TRBJ2-1, reads KAGVTQTPRYLIKTRGQQVTLSCSPISGHRSVSWYQQTPGQGLQFLFEYFSETQRNKGNFPGRFSGRQFSNSRSEMNVSTLELGDSALYLCASTPRLARNEQFFGPGTRLTVL.

In the case of this clonotype: A much more abundant neighbour one base away suggests this may be a read error. The chain carries TRBV5-1 and TRBJ1-1; D is possibly TRBD1 (6 bases). The germline gives CDR1 SGHRS, CDR2 YFSETQ. The CDR3 contains 15 residues. The CDR3 loop reads CASSARWQGNPEAFF. The CDR3 DNA reads TGCGCCAGCAGCGCCAGGTGGCAGGGGAACCCTGAAGCTTTCTTT.

Notes on this clonotype: One base away lies a much larger clone, so this may be a sequencing read error. J is TRBJ2-1 and V is TRBV28; TRBD2 agrees at 15 bases. Germline V lookup: CDR1 MDHEN, CDR2 SYDVKM. The CDR3 is 16 amino acids. The CDR3 coding sequence is TGTACCAGTCTAGGGACTAGCGGGAGGTCCTACAATGAGCAGTTCTTC. It encodes CTSLGTSGRSYNEQFF.